Listed here is a single T cell receptor beta chain. These data come from a study of blood T cells in healthy people across ages. V was clipped by 1 base and J by 4 bases; unmatched bases: 9. Germline V gives CDR1 LGHDT, CDR2 YNNKEL (reference sequence). The CDR3 spans 16 residues. A second PCR, run for about 6 to 11 cycles, used a sample-barcoded 5' primer plus a J-beta primer mix. TCRdb analysed the 5' RACE reads with MiXCR anew, one entry per CDR3 protein. The data contain 650,000 to 800,000 distinct CDR3 sequences, 52% of them singletons. Sequenced material: blood. V usage is TRBV3-1 and J usage is TRBJ2-5; 7 nucleotides agree with TRBD2. The sequence came from an elderly woman in good health. The CDR3 sequence is CASSQGRASGRETQYF. The CDR3 DNA reads as TGTGCCAGCAGCCAAGGGAGGGCTAGCGGACGAGAGACCCAGTACTTC.